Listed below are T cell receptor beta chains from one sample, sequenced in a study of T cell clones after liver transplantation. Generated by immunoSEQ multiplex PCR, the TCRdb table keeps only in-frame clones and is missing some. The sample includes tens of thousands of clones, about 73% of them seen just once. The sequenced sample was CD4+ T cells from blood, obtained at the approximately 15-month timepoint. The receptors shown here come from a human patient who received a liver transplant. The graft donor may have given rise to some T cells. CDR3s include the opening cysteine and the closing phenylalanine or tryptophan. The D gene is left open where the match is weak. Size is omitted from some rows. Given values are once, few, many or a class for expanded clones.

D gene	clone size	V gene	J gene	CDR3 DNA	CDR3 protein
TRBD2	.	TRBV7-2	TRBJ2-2	TGTGCCAGCCGACCCCGCGGGGGGGGAACCGGGGAGCTGTTTTTT	CASRPRGGGTGELFF
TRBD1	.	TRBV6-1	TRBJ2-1	TGTGCCAGCAGTAGGGACAGAGTCTCCTACAATGAGCAGTTCTTC	CASSRDRVSYNEQFF
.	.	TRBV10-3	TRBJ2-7	TGTGCCATCAGTGAACAGGCTATCTACGAGCAGTACTTC	CAISEQAIYEQYF
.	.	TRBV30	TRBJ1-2	TGTGCCTGGAGTAGATTCGATGGCTACACCTTC	CAWSRFDGYTF
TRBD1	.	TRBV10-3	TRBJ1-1	TGTGCCATCAGAGACCCACAGGGGGAGGGACCTGAAGCTTTCTTT	CAIRDPQGEGPEAFF
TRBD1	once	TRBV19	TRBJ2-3	TGTGCCAGTAGTGGACAGGGCGGCACAGATACGCAGTATTTT	CASSGQGGTDTQYF
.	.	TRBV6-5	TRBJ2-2	TGTGCCAGCAGTCAATCAGGGTATGGCACCGGGGAGCTGTTTTTT	CASSQSGYGTGELFF
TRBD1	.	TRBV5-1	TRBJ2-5	TGCGCCAGCAGTCCCGGACAGGGGTCCAAATGGCTAGAGACCCAGTACTTC	CASSPGQGSKWLETQYF
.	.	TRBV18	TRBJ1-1	TGTGCCAGCTCACCACGGGCCCGGGGGTTTGAGGCCCTAAACACTGAAGCTTTCTTT	CASSPRARGFEALNTEAFF
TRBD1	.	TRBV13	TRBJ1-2	TGTGCCAGCAGCTTCTGGGACAGGGTAAAACCGAACTATGGCTACACCTTC	CASSFWDRVKPNYGYTF
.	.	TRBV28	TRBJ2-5	TGTGCCAGCAGTTTATTTGTCGAGACCCAGTACTTC	CASSLFVETQYF
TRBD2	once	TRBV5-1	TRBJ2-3	TGCGCCAGCGGGGCTAGCGGGTACACAGATACGCAGTATTTT	CASGASGYTDTQYF
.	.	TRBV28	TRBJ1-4	TGTGCCAGCAGTTCGCCAGAGTCAACTAATGAAAAACTGTTTTTT	CASSSPESTNEKLFF
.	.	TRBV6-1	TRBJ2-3	TGTGCCAGCAGCTCAGGCCCCGTCACAGATACGCAGTATTTT	CASSSGPVTDTQYF
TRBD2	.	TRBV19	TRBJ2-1	TGTGCCAGTAGTAGCGGGGGGGCCTGGAATGAGCAGTTCTTC	CASSSGGAWNEQFF
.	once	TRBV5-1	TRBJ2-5	TGCGCCAGCAGCTCCGGTCCAGGGGTGGAAGAGACCCAGTACTTC	CASSSGPGVEETQYF
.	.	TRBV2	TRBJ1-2	TGTGCCAGCAGTGAAGCCCGACAAAGCTATGGCTACACCTTC	CASSEARQSYGYTF
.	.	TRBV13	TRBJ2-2	TGTGCCAGCAGCTTAGTTGCGGGACCGTCGGACGGGGAGCTGTTTTTT	CASSLVAGPSDGELFF
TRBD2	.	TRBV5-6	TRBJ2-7	TGTGCCAGCAGGCTAGCGGGGCCATCCTACGAGCAGTACTTC	CASRLAGPSYEQYF
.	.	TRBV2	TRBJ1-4	TGTGCCAGCAGGCTCACGGAGGGTTTAGAAAAACTGTTTTTT	CASRLTEGLEKLFF
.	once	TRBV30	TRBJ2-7	TGTGCCAGGGGGGGCTCGGGTGAGCAGTACTTC	CARGGSGEQYF
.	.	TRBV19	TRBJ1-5	TGTGCCAGCCGGGACAGCAATCAGCCCCAGCATTTT	CASRDSNQPQHF
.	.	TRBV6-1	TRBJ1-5	TGTGCCAGCAGTGAACACCCCCAGGCAAATCAGCCCCAGCATTTT	CASSEHPQANQPQHF
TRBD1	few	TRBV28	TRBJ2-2	TGTGCCACCGGGACAGTGAACACCGGGGAGCTGTTTTTT	CATGTVNTGELFF
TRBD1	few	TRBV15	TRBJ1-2	TGTGCCACCAGCGGGGGACAGGGCGTAGTCTACACCTTC	CATSGGQGVVYTF
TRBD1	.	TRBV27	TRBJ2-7	TGTGCCAGCAGCCCTCAGGGGGCGGCTAGTTACGAGCAGTACTTC	CASSPQGAASYEQYF
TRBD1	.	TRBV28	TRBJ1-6	TGTGCCAGCGTAACCGCAGGGGGCGACCTCCACTTT	CASVTAGGDLHF
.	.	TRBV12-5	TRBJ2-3	TGTGCTAGTGGCAAACGGGACCTTTCCGCAGATACGCAGTATTTT	CASGKRDLSADTQYF
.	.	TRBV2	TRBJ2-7	TGTGCCAGCAGCCCGGACAGGACTAAGGACGAGCAGTACTTC	CASSPDRTKDEQYF
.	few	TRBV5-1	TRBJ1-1	TGCGCCAGCAGTTATGAGTTGAACACTGAAGCTTTCTTT	CASSYELNTEAFF
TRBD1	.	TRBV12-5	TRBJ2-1	TGTGCTAGTGGTTCCCGGGACAGGGGATCCAATGAGCAGTTCTTC	CASGSRDRGSNEQFF